Shown below are 30 T cell receptor beta chains from a single sample sequenced in a study of CD8+ T cells in alopecia areata. Indicated treatment: oral pan-JAK inhibitor, 5-10 mg twice daily. Sequencing templates came from extracted RNA that was reverse transcribed into cDNA. The assay was immunoSEQ multiplex PCR, and TCRdb's table has in-frame clones only and misses some. This sample has about 120,000 clones, with approximately 53% found just once. The sequences come from CD4+ T cells sorted from blood, collected at week 4, from a patient treated with tofacitinib. These receptors were collected from a human donor with alopecia areata.

The CDR3, as DNA: TGTGCCAGCAGTGAAACCCCGCAGGGAGATCAGCCCCAGCATTTT. It translates to CASSETPQGDQPQHF. This rearrangement joins TRBV2 to TRBJ1-5; the D gene is possibly TRBD1 (5 bases). V lost 2 bases and J 5 bases, leaving 13 bases between the germline ends. Germline assignment: CDR1 SNHLY and CDR2 FYNNEI. There are 15 residues in the CDR3.

The chain uses TRBV6-1 and TRBJ1-1, with a weak D call TRBD1 (6 bases). The V and J ends lost 4 bases and 5 bases respectively, with 17 bases between them. CDR3 size: 15 residues. The germline CDR1 and CDR2 sequences are MNHNS and SASEGT. In DNA, the CDR3 is TGTGCCAGCAGTGCCCAAGGGGGGATGAGAACTGAAGCTTTCTTT. Translated, it gives CASSAQGGMRTEAFF.

The chain employs TRBV18 and TRBJ1-5, with 7 positions matching TRBD1. The CDR3 loop spans 14 amino acids. CDR1 is KGHSH and CDR2 is LQKENI in the germline V gene. V gave up 4 bases and J gave up 1 base; unmatched junction bases: 1. This chain's CDR3 is CASSQGASNQPQHF. CDR3 sequence (DNA): TGTGCCAGCTCACAGGGGGCCAGCAATCAGCCCCAGCATTTT.

The chain has TRBV30 and TRBJ1-1; D is ambiguous. The CDR3 loop spans 11 amino acids. Trimming stripped 4 bases from V and 0 bases from J, with 3 bases between. Germline V gene lookup returns CDR1 GTSNPN and CDR2 SVGIG (reference sequence). The CDR3 region is CAWMVNTEAFF. The CDR3 DNA sequence: TGTGCCTGGATGGTGAACACTGAAGCTTTCTTT.

The chain carries TRBV19 and TRBJ2-1; D is unclear. The length of the CDR3 is 13 residues. Trimming cost V 9 bases and J 2 bases, with 11 bases left between them. CDR1 and CDR2 from the germline V gene are LNHDA and SQIVND (reference sequence). For the CDR3, the DNA is TGTGCCAGCGCGCCAAGCACCTACAATGAGCAGTTCTTC. Protein sequence: CASAPSTYNEQFF.

This clone was seen a handful of times. This rearrangement joins TRBV5-1 to TRBJ2-7; no definite D call. The ends were cut back, 2 bases at V and 6 bases at J, with 15 bases in the middle. The CDR3 contains 14 residues. CDR1 is SGHRS and CDR2 is YFSETQ in the germline V gene. CDR3 bases: TGCGCCAGCAGCTTAGAAGGCGACGTCGGCGAGCAGTACTTC. It encodes CASSLEGDVGEQYF.

There are a few counts of this clone. The chain joins TRBV4-1 to TRBJ2-1; 10 nucleotides match TRBD2. The CDR3 spans 15 residues. Looked up from germline, CDR1 is MGHRA and CDR2 is YSYEKL. V lost 4 bases and J lost 5; bases outside the gene matches: 5. CDR3 loop: CASSPLAGVNNEQFF. The CDR3 nucleotides read TGCGCCAGCAGCCCCCTAGCGGGAGTGAACAATGAGCAGTTCTTC.

This sequence joins TRBV4-2 and TRBJ2-7, with TRBD2 matching over 11 bases. Per the germline V gene, CDR1 is LGHNA and CDR2 is YNFKEQ. This CDR3 contains 16 residues. J was trimmed by 0 bases and V by 1 base; bases with no gene match: 2. The CDR3: CASSQVTSGSSYEQYF. CDR3 nucleotide sequence: TGTGCCAGCAGCCAAGTCACTAGCGGGAGCTCCTACGAGCAGTACTTC.

The genes are TRBV25-1 and TRBJ1-6; no reliable D call. Trimming removed 3 bases at V and 11 bases at J, with 5 bases between. There are 11 residues in the CDR3. Germline CDR1 and CDR2: MGHDK and SYGVNS. DNA of the CDR3: TGTGCCAGCAGTGATCTTCCACCCCTCCACTTT. It yields the protein CASSDLPPLHF.

This sequence joins TRBV7-8 and TRBJ2-1, with 9 bases matching TRBD2. V lost 0 bases, J lost 3 bases, and 3 bases stayed unmatched. This CDR3 has 16 amino acids. The germline V gene has CDR1 SGHVS and CDR2 FQNEAQ. CDR3 coding DNA: TGTGCCAGCAGCTTAGCTACAGCGGGGGGCTACAATGAGCAGTTCTTC. Its protein is CASSLATAGGYNEQFF.

The rearrangement uses TRBV5-4 and TRBJ1-1; D unresolved. CDR3 length equals 13 residues. V was cut by 4 bases and J by 3 bases, with 10 bases left in between. Germline-derived CDR1 and CDR2 are SGHNT and YYREEE (reference sequence). DNA of the CDR3: TGTGCCAGCAGCATTCCACGGGACACTGAAGCTTTCTTT. It codes for CASSIPRDTEAFF.

The chain recombines TRBV10-3 with TRBJ2-4, with D perhaps given as TRBD1 or TRBD2 (5 bases each). Germline V gene data show CDR1 as ENHRY and CDR2 as SYGVKD. V lost 2 bases, J lost 3 bases, and 11 bases lay in between. The CDR3 runs 15 residues. The DNA for the CDR3 is TGTGCCATCAGTGAGCCGATGGGGGACAAAAACATTCAGTACTTC. This codes for CAISEPMGDKNIQYF.

The CDR3 region is CAWSVSHVTDTQYF. Here the CDR3 DNA reads TGTGCCTGGAGTGTCTCCCATGTCACAGATACGCAGTATTTT. The chain recombines TRBV30 with TRBJ2-3, with D unclear. Trimming stripped 0 bases from V and 2 bases from J, with 9 bases between. Germline loops: CDR1 GTSNPN, CDR2 SVGIG (reference sequence). The CDR3 consists of 14 residues.

The chain carries TRBV29-1 and TRBJ1-1; no clear D gene. This CDR3 is built from 11 residues. Germline assignment: CDR1 SQVTM and CDR2 ANQGSEA. V was pared by 8 bases and J by 4 bases, with 11 bases between. Here the CDR3 reads CSTPGVTEAFF. In DNA form, the CDR3 reads TGCAGCACACCAGGAGTCACTGAAGCTTTCTTT.

This sequence joins TRBV30 and TRBJ2-2, with 8 bases that match TRBD2. The CDR3 runs to 19 residues. Germline trimming cut 0 bases from V and 6 bases from J; bases unmatched to any gene: 18. The germline V gene has CDR1 GTSNPN and CDR2 SVGIG (reference sequence). The CDR3 nucleotides read TGTGCCTGGAGTGTAGCATCCAGCGGGAGAACAAGACAGTCCGGGGAGCTGTTTTTT. Translated, it gives CAWSVASSGRTRQSGELFF.

The V gene is TRBV5-1, the J gene TRBJ2-5, with D unclear. Germline CDR1 and CDR2: SGHRS and YFSETQ. The CDR3 spans 16 residues. With 0 bases removed from V and 1 base from J, the gap between germline ends came to 13 bases. CDR3 region: CASSLDGKELQETQYF. CDR3 in DNA: TGCGCCAGCAGCTTGGATGGGAAGGAGCTCCAAGAGACCCAGTACTTC. Looking up the rest from reference TRBV5-1 and TRBJ2-5 gives the full variable domain: KAGVTQTPRYLIKTRGQQVTLSCSPISGHRSVSWYQQTPGQGLQFLFEYFSETQRNKGNFPGRFSGRQFSNSRSEMNVSTLELGDSALYLCASSLDGKELQETQYFGPGTRLLVL.

The chain has TRBV30 and TRBJ1-1, with D possibly being TRBD1 (5 bases). The ends were cut back, 4 bases at V and 1 base at J, with 13 bases in the middle. Per the germline V gene, CDR1 is GTSNPN and CDR2 is SVGIG (reference sequence). CDR3 length: 14 residues. CDR3 region: CAWKQGSSNTEAFF. The CDR3 region has the DNA TGTGCCTGGAAGCAGGGATCGTCGAACACTGAAGCTTTCTTT.

The J gene is TRBJ2-2, the V gene TRBV5-1; D may be TRBD1 (6 bases). The CDR3 totals 15 residues. From germline, CDR1 is SGHRS and CDR2 YFSETQ. Deletions cut 0 bases from V and 5 bases from J, with 11 bases between. CDR3 in amino acids: CASSLVAGATGELFF. For the CDR3, the DNA is TGCGCCAGCAGCTTGGTAGCAGGGGCTACCGGGGAGCTGTTTTTT.

The rearrangement uses TRBV29-1 and TRBJ1-1; no clear D. Germline lookup yields CDR1 SQVTM and CDR2 ANQGSEA. Trimming shortened V by 5 bases and J by 8 bases, and 9 bases separated the two germline ends. The CDR3 contains 10 residues. The CDR3 region has the DNA TGCAGCGTTCGACAAGGCGAAGCTTTCTTT. Amino acid sequence: CSVRQGEAFF.

This chain connects TRBV4-1 to TRBJ1-1; D gene uncertain. With 4 bases removed from V and 3 bases from J, the gap between germline ends came to 6 bases. The CDR3 is made up of 12 amino acids. The germline V gene encodes CDR1 MGHRA and CDR2 YSYEKL. Here the CDR3 reads CASSPTDTEAFF. CDR3 bases: TGCGCCAGCAGCCCTACGGACACTGAAGCTTTCTTT.

This rearrangement joins TRBV5-4 to TRBJ2-7, with D perhaps matching TRBD1 (6 bases). The V and J ends lost 1 base and 7 bases respectively, with 15 bases between them. This CDR3 region has 14 residues. CDR1 SGHNT and CDR2 YYREEE come from the germline V gene (reference sequence). This CDR3 reads CASSLRDTMGEQYF. CDR3 in DNA: TGTGCCAGCAGCTTGCGGGACACGATGGGGGAGCAGTACTTC.

This clone was seen more than once but under ten times. CDR3 loop: CASSEQAYEQYF. CDR3 DNA: TGTGCCAGCAGTGAACAGGCCTACGAGCAGTACTTC. The chain recombines TRBV25-1 with TRBJ2-7; D not resolved. The germline V gene has CDR1 MGHDK and CDR2 SYGVNS. Trimming cost V 2 bases and J 2 bases, with 4 bases left between them. This CDR3 comprises 12 residues.

This clone showed up just a few times. V gene TRBV13 combines with J gene TRBJ2-3, with 9 positions matching TRBD2. Germline CDR1 PRHDT, CDR2 FYEKMQ (reference sequence). The CDR3 has 18 residues. V was clipped by 5 bases and J by 0 bases; unmatched bases: 12. The CDR3 protein is CASSRLAGSTFSTDTQYF. In DNA, the CDR3 is TGTGCCAGCAGCCGCCTAGCGGGGAGTACCTTTAGCACAGATACGCAGTATTTT.

This clone showed up just a few times. The chain carries TRBV29-1 and TRBJ2-7; 7 bases are a match to TRBD1. V was pared by 7 bases and J by 2 bases, with 5 bases of the junction left unmatched. Germline V gene sequence: CDR1 SQVTM, CDR2 ANQGSEA. CDR3 length: 12 amino acids. This CDR3 is CSARGQTYEQYF. CDR3 coding DNA: TGCAGCGCCCGGGGACAGACCTACGAGCAGTACTTC.

CDR3 protein: CASSLTQGSDGYTF. The CDR3 nucleotides read TGCGCCAGCAGCTTGACACAGGGTAGCGATGGCTACACCTTC. The rearrangement links TRBV5-1 to TRBJ1-2; the D gene is possibly TRBD1 (6 bases). CDR3 size: 14 residues. CDR1 and CDR2 (germline): SGHRS, YFSETQ. Trimming removed 1 base at V and 6 bases at J, with 13 bases between.

The chain is built from TRBV11-2 and TRBJ2-1; no clear D. CDR3 length equals 11 residues. Trimming pared 3 bases from V and 9 bases from J, leaving 6 bases between. Germline V gene sequence: CDR1 SGHAT, CDR2 FQNNGV. The CDR3 sequence is CASSFTSEQFF. In DNA form, the CDR3 reads TGTGCCAGCAGCTTTACGAGTGAGCAGTTCTTC.

This clone was recorded a few times. The chain uses TRBV30 and TRBJ2-7; possibly TRBD1 for D (5 bases). The CDR3 runs to 13 residues. Per germline, CDR1 GTSNPN and CDR2 SVGIG (reference sequence). The germline V and J ends were trimmed by 5 bases and 2 bases, with 13 bases remaining between them. CDR3 sequence (DNA): TGTGCCTGGGGGGCGGACGGTCCCTACGAGCAGTACTTC. Translating it yields CAWGADGPYEQYF.

The V and J genes are TRBV5-1 and TRBJ1-1, with 8 positions matching TRBD1. Germline lookup yields CDR1 SGHRS and CDR2 YFSETQ. The length of the CDR3 is 15 residues. J gave up 1 base and V 6 bases, and 8 bases lay outside the gene matches. CDR3 loop: CASTLQGGTNTEAFF. The DNA of the CDR3 is TGCGCCAGCACCCTACAGGGGGGGACGAACACTGAAGCTTTCTTT.

In this sample, this clone turned up once. The V and J genes are TRBV29-1 and TRBJ1-2; no clear D. The CDR3 spans 12 residues. V lost 4 bases, J lost 4 bases, and 10 bases lay in between. The germline gives CDR1 SQVTM, CDR2 ANQGSEA. Here the CDR3 reads CSVVGFSYGYTF. CDR3 nucleotides: TGCAGCGTTGTGGGTTTCTCCTATGGCTACACCTTC. Together with reference TRBV29-1 and TRBJ1-2, the CDR3 gives the full variable domain: SAVISQKPSRDICQRGTSLTIQCQVDSQVTMMFWYRQQPGQSLTLIATANQGSEATYESGFVIDKFPISRPNLTFSTLTVSNMSPEDSSIYLCSVVGFSYGYTFGSGTRLTVV.

A few counts support this clone. The chain employs TRBV29-1 and TRBJ2-6, with D perhaps TRBD1 (6 bases). V gave up 5 bases and J gave up 2 bases, with 10 bases separating them. CDR1 and CDR2 from the germline V gene are SQVTM and ANQGSEA. The CDR3 has 14 amino acids. The CDR3 reads CSVLDRTGANVLTF. In DNA, the CDR3 is TGCAGCGTTCTCGACAGGACTGGGGCCAACGTCCTGACTTTC.